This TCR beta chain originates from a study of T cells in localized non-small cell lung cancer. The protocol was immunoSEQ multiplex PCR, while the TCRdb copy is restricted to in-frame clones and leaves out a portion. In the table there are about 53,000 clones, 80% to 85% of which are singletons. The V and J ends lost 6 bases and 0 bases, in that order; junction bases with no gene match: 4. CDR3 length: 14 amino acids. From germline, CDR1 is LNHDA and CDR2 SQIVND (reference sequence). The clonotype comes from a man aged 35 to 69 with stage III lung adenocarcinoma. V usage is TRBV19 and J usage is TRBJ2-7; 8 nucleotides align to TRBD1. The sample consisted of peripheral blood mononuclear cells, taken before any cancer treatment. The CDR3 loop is CASSPGGYSYEQYF. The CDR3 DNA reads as TGTGCCAGTAGCCCAGGGGGCTACTCCTACGAGCAGTACTTC.